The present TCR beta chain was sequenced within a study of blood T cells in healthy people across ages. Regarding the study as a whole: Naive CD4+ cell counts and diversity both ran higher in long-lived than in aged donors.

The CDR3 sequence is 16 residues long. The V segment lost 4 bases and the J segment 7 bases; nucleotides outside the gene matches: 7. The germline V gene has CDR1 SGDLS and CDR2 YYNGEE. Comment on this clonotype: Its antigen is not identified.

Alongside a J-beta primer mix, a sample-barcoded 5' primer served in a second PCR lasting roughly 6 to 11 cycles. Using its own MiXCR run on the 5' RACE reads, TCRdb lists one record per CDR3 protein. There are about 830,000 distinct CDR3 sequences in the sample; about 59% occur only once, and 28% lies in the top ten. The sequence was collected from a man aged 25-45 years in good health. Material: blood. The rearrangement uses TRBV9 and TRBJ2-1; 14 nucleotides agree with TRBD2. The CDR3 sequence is CASSPFGTSGGNEQFF. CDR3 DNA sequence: TGTGCCAGCAGCCCCTTCGGGACTAGCGGGGGAAATGAGCAGTTCTTC.